This T cell receptor (beta chain) was sequenced for a study of blood T cell repertoires in COVID-19. Study as a whole: Acute and convalescent COVID-19 specimens originated in the United States, Italy and Spain.

This CDR3 has 14 residues. The V gene end was trimmed by 4 bases and the J gene end by 10 bases; junction bases not matched to a gene: 9. Germline assignment: CDR1 SGHRS and CDR2 YFSETQ. TCRdb's table, derived via immunoSEQ multiplex PCR, lists solely in-frame clones and lacks some. Of hundreds of thousands of clones in the sample, roughly 80% are singletons; the top ten hold approximately 2.5%. This clone was counted a few times. What was sequenced was peripheral blood. The clonotype was recovered from a woman in her sixties or seventies with active or convalescent COVID-19. This rearrangement joins TRBV5-1 to TRBJ1-2; 11 bases are shared with TRBD1. CDR3: CASSPGTGGLDYTF. CDR3 nucleotide sequence: TGCGCCAGCAGCCCCGGGACAGGGGGTTTAGACTACACCTTC.